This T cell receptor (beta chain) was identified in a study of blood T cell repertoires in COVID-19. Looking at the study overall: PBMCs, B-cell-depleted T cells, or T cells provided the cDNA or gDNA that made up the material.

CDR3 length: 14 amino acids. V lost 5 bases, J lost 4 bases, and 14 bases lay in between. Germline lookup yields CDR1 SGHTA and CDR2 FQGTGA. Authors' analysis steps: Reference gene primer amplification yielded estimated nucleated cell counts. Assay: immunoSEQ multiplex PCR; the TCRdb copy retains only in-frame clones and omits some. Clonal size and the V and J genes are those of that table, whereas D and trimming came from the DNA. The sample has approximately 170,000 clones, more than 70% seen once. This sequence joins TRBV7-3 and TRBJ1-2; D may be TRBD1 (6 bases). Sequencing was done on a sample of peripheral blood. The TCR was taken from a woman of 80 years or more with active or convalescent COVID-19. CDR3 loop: CASSPRGGIYGYTF. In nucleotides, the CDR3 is TGTGCCAGCAGCCCTCGGGGGGGCATCTATGGCTACACCTTC.